This T cell receptor beta chain was sequenced in a study of T cell responses to AZD1222 COVID-19 vaccine. Findings of the study overall: In all cases, repertoires were sampled only after the peak T cell response. The reported proportion of spike-specific TCRs targeting unmutated variant regions was nearly half. Only five or six individuals given AZD1222 were seropositive at baseline.

Comment on this clone: Its antigen is still unknown.

Germline V gene lookup returns CDR1 MNHEY and CDR2 SVGAGI. The CDR3 has 12 residues. V lost 6 bases, J lost 11 bases, and 7 bases stayed unmatched. This table comes from immunoSEQ multiplex PCR, and its TCRdb copy is limited to in-frame clones, with some not included. The sample carries 99,000 or so clones, 88% recorded once. The chain has TRBV6-5 and TRBJ1-1, with 9 bases lining up with TRBD1. The sequence was obtained from an adult in good health. The sample was peripheral blood, taken on day 0 of AZD1222 vaccination. The CDR3 region is CASSVLQGAAFF. The CDR3 DNA follows: TGTGCCAGCAGCGTACTACAGGGGGCCGCTTTCTTT.